The 23 T cell receptor beta chains listed next were all sequenced from one sample in a study of blood T cells in healthy people across ages. Primed by a sample-barcoded 5' primer and a J-beta primer mix, a second PCR proceeded for about 7 to 11 cycles. A single record per CDR3 protein comes from TCRdb applying MiXCR to the 5' RACE reads. This sample yields 600,000 or so distinct CDR3 sequences, of which approximately 21% are seen a single time; roughly 3.6% belongs to the top ten. The sequenced sample was blood. Receptor source: a man between 65 and 80 years old in good health.

This clonotype was detected ten times or more. CDR3 in DNA: TGTGCCACCAGTGATTCTGGGGTCCAAGAGACCCAGTACTTC. Amino acids: CATSDSGVQETQYF. The chain couples TRBV24-1 to TRBJ2-5, with D unresolved. Germline values: CDR1 KGHDR, CDR2 SFDVKD. The CDR3 totals 14 residues. V was cut by 2 bases and J by 1 base, with 7 bases left in between.

This clonotype was seen more than once but under ten times. The V and J genes are TRBV20-1 and TRBJ1-2, with D perhaps TRBD1 (5 bases). With 6 bases removed from V and 3 bases from J, the gap between germline ends came to 11 bases. This CDR3 is built from 12 residues. The germline V gene has CDR1 DFQATT and CDR2 SNEGSKA (reference sequence). The CDR3 nucleotides are TGCAGTGCCCGGGACTTTGACTATGGCTACACCTTC. This encodes CSARDFDYGYTF.

The DNA for the CDR3 is TGTGCCAGCAGTCAAACCGGGACTAGCGGCGCAAGGCAGTACTTC. It translates to CASSQTGTSGARQYF. J is TRBJ2-5 and V is TRBV28, with 11 bases that match TRBD2. V lost 5 bases to trimming and J lost 11 bases; unmatched junction nucleotides: 13. This CDR3 is 15 amino acids long. Germline-derived CDR1 and CDR2 are MDHEN and SYDVKM.

The chain combines TRBV20-1 with TRBJ2-5; the match to TRBD2 covers 8 bases. CDR3 length: 16 amino acids. Germline CDR1 and CDR2: DFQATT and SNEGSKA (reference sequence). J lost 2 bases, V lost 0 bases, and 8 bases had no gene match. CDR3 bases: TGCAGTGCTAGAGACACTAGCGGAGCCATTCAAGAGACCCAGTACTTC. Encoded protein: CSARDTSGAIQETQYF.

V and J are TRBV7-9 and TRBJ2-5; D not resolved. The J call is uncertain, as TRBJ2-1 better fits the DNA end. The V gene's germline CDR1 is SEHNR and CDR2 FQNEAQ (reference sequence). CDR3 length equals 11 residues. CDR3 in amino acids: CASSFANEQFF. The CDR3 nucleotides are TGTGCCAGCAGCTTCGCGAATGAGCAGTTCTTC.

The chain combines TRBV29-1 with TRBJ1-2; D remains ambiguous. Between the trimmed V and J ends, which lost 0 bases and 4 bases, there was a span of 9 bases. Germline V lookup: CDR1 SQVTM, CDR2 ANQGSEA. This CDR3 has 13 amino acids. CDR3 bases: TGCAGCGTTGAAGATCAAAGTGGCTATGGCTACACCTTC. Amino acids: CSVEDQSGYGYTF.

This clonotype was observed a few times. The chain recombines TRBV5-1 with TRBJ1-2; tentative D call: TRBD1 (6 bases). Germline V gene lookup returns CDR1 SGHRS and CDR2 YFSETQ. V was trimmed by 3 bases and J by 6 bases, leaving 18 bases between them. The CDR3 covers 15 residues. The CDR3 loop is CASSYFRDKNDGYTF. The CDR3, as DNA: TGCGCCAGCAGCTACTTCCGGGACAAGAACGATGGCTACACCTTC.

This chain uses TRBV5-5 with TRBJ2-1; TRBD1 agrees at 11 bases. V lost 2 bases to trimming and J lost 8 bases; unmatched junction nucleotides: 6. The CDR3 is made up of 15 amino acids. Per the germline V gene, CDR1 is SGHKS and CDR2 is YYEKEE (reference sequence). CDR3 sequence (DNA): TGTGCCAGCAGCTTCCCGGGACAGGGGGTATATGAGCAGTTCTTC. Translated, it gives CASSFPGQGVYEQFF.

This clonotype was seen a few times. The V and J genes are TRBV29-1 and TRBJ2-1, with TRBD2 as a possible D gene (6 bases). The germline gives CDR1 SQVTM, CDR2 ANQGSEA. The CDR3 contains 12 residues. The CDR3 DNA sequence: TGCGGAGGGAGGAAGGGACTGAATGAGCAGTTCTTC. Amino acid sequence: CGGRKGLNEQFF.

This sequence joins TRBV9 and TRBJ2-5; no clear D. Per the germline V gene, CDR1 is SGDLS and CDR2 is YYNGEE. Trimming removed 0 bases from V and 2 bases from J, with 14 bases in between. The CDR3 has 16 residues. The CDR3 DNA is TGTGCCAGCAGCGTAGCTAGTGGCAGATCGCAAGAGACCCAGTACTTC. It encodes CASSVASGRSQETQYF. The entire variable domain, with the rest obtained from reference TRBV9 and TRBJ2-5, is as follows: DSGVTQTPKHLITATGQRVTLRCSPRSGDLSVYWYQQSLDQGLQFLIQYYNGEERAKGNILERFSAQQFPDLHSELNLSSLELGDSALYFCASSVASGRSQETQYFGPGTRLLVL.

This clonotype came up a few times. The chain employs TRBV13 and TRBJ1-1; D is undetermined. CDR1 is PRHDT, CDR2 FYEKMQ, per germline (reference sequence). The CDR3 length is 13 residues. Trimming removed 4 bases at V and 4 bases at J, with 10 bases between. For the CDR3, the DNA is TGTGCCAGCAGCTCCCCCTACAGCACTGAAGCTTTCTTT. It translates to CASSSPYSTEAFF.

The V gene is TRBV4-3, the J gene TRBJ2-5; D call uncertain. The DNA end lines up better with TRBJ2-1; the J call may be wrong. This CDR3 is built from 16 residues. CDR1 LGHNA and CDR2 YSLEER come from the germline V gene. The CDR3 reads CASSQGVSGSLNEQFF. DNA for the CDR3: TGCGCCAGCAGCCAAGGGGTGTCGGGTTCTTTGAATGAGCAGTTCTTC.

Of note for this clonotype: Its ends do not fully match the called genes, so a read error is possible. The chain joins TRBV28 to TRBJ2-5; 13 positions agree with TRBD2. This CDR3 is built from 14 residues. Germline assignment: CDR1 MDHEN and CDR2 SYDVKM. Here the CDR3 DNA reads TGTGCCAGCAGTCCCCCCGGGACTAGCGGGAATCATAACTTC. Translation: CASSPPGTSGNHNF.

This clonotype was observed a few times. The V call is TRBV7-9, the J call TRBJ2-5; 10 nucleotides line up with TRBD2. The DNA matches TRBJ2-1 better at its end, which makes the J call doubtful. The CDR3 is 17 amino acids. Germline assignment: CDR1 SEHNR and CDR2 FQNEAQ (reference sequence). The CDR3 region is CASSPNVLAGAYNEQFF. CDR3 coding DNA: TGTGCCAGCAGCCCTAACGTCCTAGCGGGGGCCTACAATGAGCAGTTCTTC.

The V call is TRBV12-3 or TRBV12-4, the J call TRBJ2-7; perhaps TRBD2 as D (5 bases). V was clipped by 1 base and J by 6 bases, with 13 bases between them. The CDR3 loop spans 14 amino acids. CDR3 region: CASSLGSSGGEQYF. Written as DNA, the CDR3 is TGTGCCAGCAGTTTAGGTTCCAGCGGCGGCGAGCAGTACTTC.

This clonotype has a handful of counts. The rearrangement joins TRBV29-1 to TRBJ2-5, with TRBD2 matching over 12 bases. Germline assignment: CDR1 SQVTM and CDR2 ANQGSEA. The CDR3 length is 16 residues. With 1 base clipped from V and 1 base from J, the junction kept 4 bases outside the gene matches. The CDR3 bases are TGCAGCGTTGAAGTTTCTAGCGGGAGGGTCCAAGAGACCCAGTACTTC. This sequence encodes CSVEVSSGRVQETQYF. Based on the CDR3 plus reference TRBV29-1 and TRBJ2-5, the full variable domain is SAVISQKPSRDICQRGTSLTIQCQVDSQVTMMFWYRQQPGQSLTLIATANQGSEATYESGFVIDKFPISRPNLTFSTLTVSNMSPEDSSIYLCSVEVSSGRVQETQYFGPGTRLLVL.

This chain links TRBV28 with TRBJ2-1; 12 nucleotides match TRBD2. This CDR3 region has 18 residues. Germline V gene sequence: CDR1 MDHEN, CDR2 SYDVKM. The junction had 8 bases not matched to a gene; V was cut back by 2 bases and J by 3 bases. CDR3 protein: CASSLMASGRGYYNEQFF. As DNA, the CDR3 is TGTGCCAGCAGTTTAATGGCTAGCGGGAGGGGGTACTACAATGAGCAGTTCTTC. The full variable domain, in which reference TRBV28 and TRBJ2-1 provide the parts outside the CDR3, is DVKVTQSSRYLVKRTGEKVFLECVQDMDHENMFWYRQDPGLGLRLIYFSYDVKMKEKGDIPEGYSVSREKKERFSLILESASTNQTSMYLCASSLMASGRGYYNEQFFGPGTRLTVL.

V and J are TRBV18 and TRBJ2-3; the match to TRBD2 covers 7 bases. J was trimmed by 14 bases and V by 5 bases; bases with no gene match: 16. Germline CDR1 and CDR2: KGHSH and LQKENI. CDR3 length equals 14 residues. In DNA, the CDR3 is TGTGCCAGCTCATGGGACTCGCGGGAGCCCGCCAGGTATTTT. It translates to CASSWDSREPARYF.

The chain employs TRBV7-9 and TRBJ2-1; D uncertain. Germline V gene lookup returns CDR1 SEHNR and CDR2 FQNEAQ (reference sequence). Trimming pared 4 bases from V and 6 bases from J, leaving 13 bases between. The CDR3 has 14 residues. This CDR3 reads CASSSSTVVNEQFF. CDR3 nucleotides: TGTGCCAGCAGCTCCAGTACAGTAGTCAATGAGCAGTTCTTC.

The chain has TRBV7-9 and TRBJ2-2; 9 bases are shared with TRBD1. V shed 10 bases, J shed 4 bases, and the junction held 16 bases outside the gene matches. The CDR3 length is 17 residues. From germline, CDR1 is SEHNR and CDR2 FQNEAQ (reference sequence). The CDR3 DNA is TGTGCCACCTTGAAATCTCAACCGGGACAGGGCACCGGGGAGCTGTTTTTT. Translation: CATLKSQPGQGTGELFF.

This clonotype was recorded only once. V gene TRBV6-2 or TRBV6-3 combines with J gene TRBJ2-5, with D hard to call. The end of the DNA aligns better with TRBJ2-7, so the J call may be wrong. The CDR3 sequence is 14 residues long. Germline lookup yields CDR1 MNHEY and CDR2 SVGEGT. In DNA form, the CDR3 reads TGTGCCAGCAGTAACGTCCTCGAGACCTACGAGCAGTACTTC. Protein: CASSNVLETYEQYF.

This clonotype was observed a single time. The chain recombines TRBV7-3 with TRBJ2-7, with TRBD1 matching over 9 bases. This CDR3 is built from 15 residues. Per germline, CDR1 SGHTA and CDR2 FQGTGA. With 5 bases clipped from V and 6 bases from J, the junction kept 11 bases outside the gene matches. The CDR3 loop reads CASSPSGTGIFEQYF. The CDR3 coding sequence is TGTGCCAGCAGCCCGAGCGGGACAGGGATATTCGAGCAGTACTTC.

This clonotype occurred a few times. The gene calls are TRBV24-1 and TRBJ2-5; D perhaps matches TRBD2 (6 bases). This CDR3 is 13 amino acids long. V lost 3 bases, J lost 7 bases, and 11 bases lay in between. Germline loops: CDR1 KGHDR, CDR2 SFDVKD. This chain's CDR3 is CATSDGGKGTQYF. The CDR3 DNA reads TGTGCCACCAGTGATGGCGGGAAGGGGACCCAGTACTTC.